This TCR beta chain was recorded in a study of blood T cell repertoires in COVID-19. Study in general: From the United States, Italy and Spain came samples of acute and convalescent COVID-19. PBMCs, B-cell-depleted T cells, or T cells provided the cDNA or gDNA that made up the material.

Original handling: Estimation of nucleated cell counts was performed using reference gene primer amplification. Data came from immunoSEQ multiplex PCR; TCRdb stores just in-frame clones and leaves some out. That table furnishes V, J and clone size, whereas the DNA furnished D and trimming. The sample carries over 100,000 clones, around nine tenths recorded once. From germline, CDR1 is SNHLY and CDR2 FYNNEI. Germline trimming cut 8 bases from V and 0 bases from J; bases unmatched to any gene: 11. CDR3 length equals 16 residues. This sequence was found in a man in his 60s with COVID-19, enrolled during active disease. This chain connects TRBV2 to TRBJ2-7; TRBD1 matches at 9 bases. Sequencing was carried out using peripheral blood. This CDR3 is CASSDGTGKSSYEQYF. CDR3 bases: TGTGCCAGCTCGGACGGGACAGGGAAAAGCTCCTACGAGCAGTACTTC.